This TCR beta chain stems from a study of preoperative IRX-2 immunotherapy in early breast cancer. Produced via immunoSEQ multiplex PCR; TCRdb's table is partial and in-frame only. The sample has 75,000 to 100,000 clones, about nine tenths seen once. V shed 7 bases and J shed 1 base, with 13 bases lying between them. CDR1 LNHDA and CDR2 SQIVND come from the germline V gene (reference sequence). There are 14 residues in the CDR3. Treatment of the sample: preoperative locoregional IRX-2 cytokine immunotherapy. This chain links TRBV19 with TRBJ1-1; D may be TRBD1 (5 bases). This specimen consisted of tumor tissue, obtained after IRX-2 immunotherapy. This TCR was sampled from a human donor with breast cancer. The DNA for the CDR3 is TGTGCCAGTAAGTCTGGGGCTGGGAACACTGAAGCTTTCTTT. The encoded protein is CASKSGAGNTEAFF.